Listed here are 12 T cell receptor beta chains from one sample, sequenced in a study of T cell changes during pregnancy in multiple sclerosis. Assay: immunoSEQ multiplex PCR; the TCRdb copy retains only in-frame clones and omits some. The data hold around 95,000 clones, with under 95% observed a single time. The specimen comprised peripheral blood, sampled after pregnancy. Receptors originate from a female donor in good health, enrolled as a control in a pregnancy study.

V usage is TRBV19 and J usage is TRBJ2-2; 7 bases fit TRBD2. Germline V gene sequence: CDR1 LNHDA, CDR2 SQIVND (reference sequence). V was pared by 10 bases and J by 1 base, with 18 bases of the junction left unmatched. The CDR3 runs 18 residues. CDR3 region: CATDDAQAGLLNTGELFF. CDR3 bases: TGTGCCACCGACGATGCCCAAGCGGGACTATTGAACACCGGGGAGCTGTTTTTT.

CDR3 protein: CASSLFASDTQYF. The CDR3 DNA is TGCGCCAGCAGCTTGTTCGCGTCAGATACGCAGTATTTT. V gene TRBV5-1 combines with J gene TRBJ2-3; unclear D gene. The V gene's germline CDR1 is SGHRS and CDR2 YFSETQ. Trimming took 1 base from V and 4 from J, leaving 7 bases between them. The CDR3 is 13 residues long. Variable domain in full (rest from reference TRBV5-1 and TRBJ2-3): KAGVTQTPRYLIKTRGQQVTLSCSPISGHRSVSWYQQTPGQGLQFLFEYFSETQRNKGNFPGRFSGRQFSNSRSEMNVSTLELGDSALYLCASSLFASDTQYFGPGTRLTVL.

This clone was picked up one time. The chain joins TRBV5-4 to TRBJ2-3, with 14 bases matching TRBD2. The V segment lost 4 bases and the J segment 5 bases; nucleotides outside the gene matches: 9. The CDR3 has 17 residues. Germline CDR1 SGHNT, CDR2 YYREEE (reference sequence). The CDR3 nucleotides are TGTGCCAGCAGCCCTGGACCGGGACTAGCGGGAGAAGATACGCAGTATTTT. Its protein is CASSPGPGLAGEDTQYF.

The rearrangement uses TRBV13 and TRBJ2-5; 11 bases map to TRBD2. Germline-derived CDR1 and CDR2 are PRHDT and FYEKMQ (reference sequence). The CDR3 is made up of 16 amino acids. Germline trimming cut 5 bases from V and 5 bases from J; bases unmatched to any gene: 10. CDR3 in DNA: TGTGCCAGCAGCCCTAGACTAGCGGGATTACGGGAGACCCAGTACTTC. It translates to CASSPRLAGLRETQYF.

The chain employs TRBV6-5 and TRBJ1-2; TRBD1 aligns across 7 bases. Trimming took 0 bases from V and 6 from J; bases not matched to a gene: 4. The CDR3 totals 14 residues. Looked up from germline, CDR1 is MNHEY and CDR2 is SVGAGI. The CDR3 reads CASSYSYRGHGYTF. CDR3 bases: TGTGCCAGCAGTTACTCCTACAGGGGACATGGCTACACCTTC.

The chain links TRBV5-8 to TRBJ1-2, with TRBD1 as a possible D gene (6 bases). This CDR3 is 16 amino acids long. Looked up from germline, CDR1 is SGHTS and CDR2 is YDEGEE. V was cut by 2 bases and J by 8 bases, with 22 bases left in between. The CDR3 sequence is CASSFETGSRTAGYTF. CDR3 in DNA: TGTGCCAGCAGCTTTGAAACAGGGAGCCGTACGGCGGGCTACACCTTC.

CDR3 loop: CASALQGTEKLFF. The CDR3, as DNA: TGTGCCAGCGCCCTGCAGGGAACTGAAAAACTGTTTTTT. The rearrangement uses TRBV28 and TRBJ1-4, with D possibly being TRBD1 (5 bases). Looked up from germline, CDR1 is MDHEN and CDR2 is SYDVKM. Trimming removed 8 bases at V and 7 bases at J, with 14 bases between. The CDR3 runs to 13 residues.

This clone was seen once. The genes are TRBV5-8 and TRBJ1-2; 8 bases align to TRBD1. This CDR3 has 16 residues. V shed 4 bases and J 5 bases; nucleotides not matched to a gene: 13. CDR1 SGHTS and CDR2 YDEGEE come from the germline V gene. CDR3 nucleotide sequence: TGTGCCAGCAGCCGGACAGGGCGTACCCACATTTATGGCTACACCTTC. Protein sequence: CASSRTGRTHIYGYTF.

The rearrangement uses TRBV7-9 and TRBJ1-1; D remains ambiguous. Germline CDR1 SEHNR, CDR2 FQNEAQ (reference sequence). V lost 1 base, J lost 8 bases, and 11 bases lay in between. This CDR3 has 13 amino acids. The CDR3 here is CASSLVTESEAFF. Written as DNA, the CDR3 is TGTGCCAGCAGCTTAGTGACGGAGAGCGAAGCTTTCTTT.

The rearrangement uses TRBV27 and TRBJ2-1, with TRBD2 matching 7 bases. Germline V gene data show CDR1 as MNHEY and CDR2 as SMNVEV (reference sequence). The CDR3 is made up of 14 amino acids. Trimming removed 3 bases from V and 4 bases from J; junction bases left unmatched: 3. CDR3 protein: CASSFTSAYNEQFF. Here the CDR3 DNA reads TGTGCCAGCAGTTTTACTAGCGCATACAATGAGCAGTTCTTC.

The rearrangement joins TRBV7-8 to TRBJ2-1; TRBD2 matches at 7 bases. From germline, CDR1 is SGHVS and CDR2 FQNEAQ. The ends lost 5 bases at V and 12 bases at J; junction bases unmatched: 4. The CDR3 is 11 residues long. The CDR3 is CASSNSGWQFF. CDR3 bases: TGTGCCAGCAGCAATAGCGGGTGGCAGTTCTTC.

V usage is TRBV18 and J usage is TRBJ2-1, with D maybe TRBD2 (6 bases). The CDR3 length is 15 residues. V dropped 0 bases and J dropped 5 bases, with 11 bases sitting between them. Per the germline V gene, CDR1 is KGHSH and CDR2 is LQKENI. The CDR3 DNA sequence: TGTGCCAGCTCACCACCGGGGCTAGCGCACAATGAGCAGTTCTTC. Residues: CASSPPGLAHNEQFF.